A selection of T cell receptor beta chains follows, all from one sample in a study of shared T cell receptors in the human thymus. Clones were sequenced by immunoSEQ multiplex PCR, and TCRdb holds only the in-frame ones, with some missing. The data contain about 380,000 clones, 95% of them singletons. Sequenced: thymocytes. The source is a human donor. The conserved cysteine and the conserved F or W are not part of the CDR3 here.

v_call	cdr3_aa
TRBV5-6	ASRSVIRTGGSLSYEQY
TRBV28	ASKLLEAGELF
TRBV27	AKKYQETQY
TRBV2	ASSEGTGFSEQY
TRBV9	ASSVRVPAALAKNIQY
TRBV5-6	ASHEAVAGVYNEQF
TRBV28	ASSSVARDTQY
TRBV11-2	ASSKTANTGELF
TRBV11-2	ASSSGTSFLEQF
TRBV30	AWSLRGWNTEAF
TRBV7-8	ASSTRTSGRAGYEQY
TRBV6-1	ASRRHEQY
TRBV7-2	ASSFWGLQQGSNQPQH
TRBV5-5	ASSRVAGGLLEETQY
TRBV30	AWRAGGRNYGYT
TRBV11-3	ASSAQDRGIDEQF
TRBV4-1	ASSQGGSSPLH
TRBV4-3	ASSQDPAGWAYEQY
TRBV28	ASSSGTAHYGYT
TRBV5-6	ASSPEGLDTGELF
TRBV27	ASSFTGGEQF
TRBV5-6	ASSFRGRFPQETQY
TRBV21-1	ASSKSRAGSGEQF
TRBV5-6	ASSLGAGKQF
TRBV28	ASSFGPGDTEAF
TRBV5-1	ASSLGSTGRGETQY
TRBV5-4	ASSRLGTGAYEQY
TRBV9	ASSLGGLSNQPQH
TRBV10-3	AIGHPTTDTQY
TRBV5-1	ASSLTSGSIFHEQY